This T cell receptor beta chain was recovered during a study of shared clonotypes between healthy human individuals. For the study at large: A donor's plate count was three for CD4 naive and three for CD4 memory; CD8 naive had two and CD8 memory one. Study results and limitations: Sharing across a handful of donors was seen in roughly 5% of naive CD4 clonotypes.

Of note for this clone: The antigen remains unidentified.

The CDR3 is 17 residues long. V was trimmed by 2 bases and J by 3 bases, leaving 19 bases between them. The germline V gene encodes CDR1 KGHSH and CDR2 LQKENI. Every subset had its genomic DNA shared out evenly among several immunoSEQ plates. Sorted-subset replicate PCR reactions were performed with about 210 ng DNA, corresponding to 30,000 or so T cell genomes. Clones were read by immunoSEQ multiplex PCR, and TCRdb kept only the in-frame ones, dropping some. The sample shows about 690,000 clones, about nine tenths of them seen only once. Material for sequencing was memory CD8+ T cells from PBMCs. Stated subset: CD45RO+ cells pooled with CCR7-negative TemRA cells. This receptor was taken from a man aged 18-30 years in good health. Some clones in this sample may be carry-over from other donors' samples. The gene calls are TRBV18 and TRBJ1-1, with D possibly TRBD1 on 5 matching bases. CDR3 coding DNA: TGTGCCAGCTCACCATCAAGGCAGCAGGGTTGGGACACTGAAGCTTTCTTT. Encoded protein: CASSPSRQQGWDTEAFF.